The clone carrying this T cell receptor beta chain was found many times. No antigen is known for it. The sample comes from a study of T cells in Graves' hyperthyroidism and ophthalmopathy. Study-level points and caveats: Most clonotypes expanded in thyroid above 0.001 were likewise present in blood. Researchers report that a 13 V-J model separated ophthalmopathy from stable hyperthyroidism.

What was amplified from RNA transcripts were TCR beta CDR3 regions. When the TCR CDR3 underwent first-round RT-PCR, the HTBI primer set was used. MiXCR was run by TCRdb on the multiplex PCR reads, yielding one entry per CDR3 protein. The sample includes approximately 400,000 distinct CDR3 sequences, more than 13% of them seen just once. V was clipped by 7 bases and J by 6 bases; unmatched bases: 3. Germline V gene lookup returns CDR1 SQVTM and CDR2 ANQGSEA. The CDR3 has 12 residues. What was sequenced was blood. This chain joins TRBV29-1 and TRBJ2-1, with 10 bases fitting TRBD1. The sequence came from a man aged 50-59 years with Graves' ophthalmopathy. CDR3 nucleotide sequence: TGCAGCGCGGACAGGGGGGGCAATGAGCAGTTCTTC. Amino acid sequence: CSADRGGNEQFF.